This entry describes one TCR beta chain. Its antigen is currently unknown. The entry originates in a study of CXCR3-negative and CXCR3-positive naive CD8 T cells. Study-level findings and limits: In CXCR3-positive naive cells, the TRB CDR3s were more hydrophobic than in CXCR3-negative naive cells.

TRB cDNA was prepared as libraries by UMI-labeled 5' RACE. Each CDR3 protein gets one entry in TCRdb, which reprocessed the 5' RACE reads and gives no DNA. Seen in this sample are under 85,000 distinct CDR3 sequences; the ten most common clones hold under 0.8%. The CDR3 loop spans 15 amino acids. From germline, CDR1 is SGHTA and CDR2 FQGNSA. The chain uses TRBV7-2 and TRBJ2-3; with no DNA, the TCRdb D assignment of TRBD1 cannot be verified. The material sequenced was naive CXCR3+ CD8+ T cells from blood. Subset meaning: CD45RO-CCR7+CD27+CD95- naive CD8+ T cells expressing CXCR3 (TNR3+). The clonotype originates from a human donor in good health. Some clones in this sample may be carry-over from other donors' samples. The CDR3 reads CASNPPGITTDTQYF.